One and the same sample provided the 21 T cell receptor beta chains below, sequenced in a study of blood T cells in healthy people across ages. A sample-barcoded 5' primer and a J-beta primer mix were used in a second PCR of roughly 6 to 11 cycles. Using its own MiXCR run on the 5' RACE reads, TCRdb lists one record per CDR3 protein. The sample lists approximately 600,000 distinct CDR3 sequences, 58% occurring once. Sequencing was performed on blood. The receptors stem from a man aged 55 to 70 in good health.

The chain combines TRBV29-1 with TRBJ2-7, with D hard to call. CDR3 length: 14 amino acids. The germline V gene has CDR1 SQVTM and CDR2 ANQGSEA. Trimming took off 0 bases at V and 0 bases at J, with 9 bases between the two ends. CDR3 DNA: TGCAGCGTTGAAGAGGGCGGTAGCTCCTACGAGCAGTACTTC. Translating gives CSVEEGGSSYEQYF.

The J gene is TRBJ2-5, the V gene TRBV4-2; 10 bases fit TRBD2. J was trimmed by 2 bases and V by 1 base; bases with no gene match: 4. Germline CDR1 LGHNA, CDR2 YNFKEQ. CDR3 length equals 16 residues. In DNA, the CDR3 is TGTGCCAGCAGCCAAGTGGAAGCGGGGGGGCAAGAGACCCAGTACTTC. Translation: CASSQVEAGGQETQYF.

The chain combines TRBV20-1 with TRBJ2-4; D unclear. The tail of the sequence fits TRBJ2-7 better, so the J call may be wrong. This CDR3 is 12 amino acids long. In germline, CDR1 is DFQATT, CDR2 SNEGSKA (reference sequence). DNA of the CDR3: TGCAGTGCTAGAGGGTTCCTTTACGAGCAGTACTTC. As protein: CSARGFLYEQYF.

This chain connects TRBV12-3 or TRBV12-4 to TRBJ2-5; the D gene is possibly TRBD1 (6 bases). The CDR3 sequence is 15 residues long. The V and J ends lost 1 base and 5 bases respectively, with 14 bases between them. This CDR3 reads CASSLDQGSVETQYF. CDR3 coding DNA: TGTGCCAGCAGTTTAGATCAGGGGTCGGTGGAGACCCAGTACTTC.

In this sample, this clonotype turned up a few times. The chain carries TRBV7-2 and TRBJ2-5; tentatively, D is TRBD1 (6 bases). The J call may be faulty, since TRBJ2-4 better matches the DNA end. Germline CDR1 is SGHTA and CDR2 is FQGNSA. CDR3 length: 14 residues. The CDR3 is CASSPRQAQGIQYF. The CDR3 bases are TGTGCCAGCAGCCCGCGACAGGCGCAGGGCATTCAGTACTTC.

V is TRBV3-1 and J is TRBJ2-7; D is unresolved. Germline loops: CDR1 LGHDT, CDR2 YNNKEL (reference sequence). This CDR3 is built from 14 residues. The V end was cut by 4 bases, the J end by 1 base, with 11 bases between. In nucleotides, the CDR3 is TGTGCCAGCAGCCGCGGAGAACAGTCCTACGAGCAGTACTTC. It translates to CASSRGEQSYEQYF.

The rearrangement links TRBV5-6 to TRBJ2-4; D could derive from TRBD1 or TRBD2 (6 bases each). V gave up 3 bases and J gave up 0 bases, with 16 bases separating them. The CDR3 sequence is 17 residues long. Germline CDR1 and CDR2: SGHDT and YYEEEE. CDR3 region: CASSYTARGLAKNIQYF. For the CDR3, the DNA is TGTGCCAGCAGCTACACCGCCAGGGGACTAGCCAAAAACATTCAGTACTTC.

This clonotype was counted once. V usage is TRBV6-1 and J usage is TRBJ2-5; maybe TRBD1 (5 bases). CDR3 length: 15 amino acids. V lost 1 base and J lost 1, with 10 bases in between. Germline assignment: CDR1 MNHNS and CDR2 SASEGT. The CDR3 is CASSEGWGVQETQYF. The CDR3 nucleotides read TGTGCCAGCAGTGAAGGATGGGGCGTCCAAGAGACCCAGTACTTC.

This clonotype was recorded at least ten times. This chain links TRBV5-1 with TRBJ2-7, with D perhaps TRBD2 (6 bases). In germline, CDR1 is SGHRS, CDR2 YFSETQ. This CDR3 is 13 amino acids long. The V and J ends lost 2 bases and 0 bases respectively, with 6 bases between them. Here the CDR3 reads CASSFSGSYEQYF. The CDR3 DNA is TGCGCCAGCAGCTTTAGCGGCTCCTACGAGCAGTACTTC.

This clonotype was counted a few times. The V gene is TRBV28, the J gene TRBJ2-6; D unresolved. V lost 4 bases and J 0 bases, leaving 16 bases between the germline ends. The CDR3 is 18 residues long. Germline-derived CDR1 and CDR2 are MDHEN and SYDVKM. In DNA, the CDR3 is TGTGCCAGCAGTTCCCCCCCTGGTACAGACTCTGGGGCCAACGTCCTGACTTTC. This translates into CASSSPPGTDSGANVLTF. Drawing the rest from reference TRBV28 and TRBJ2-6, the complete variable domain is DVKVTQSSRYLVKRTGEKVFLECVQDMDHENMFWYRQDPGLGLRLIYFSYDVKMKEKGDIPEGYSVSREKKERFSLILESASTNQTSMYLCASSSPPGTDSGANVLTFGAGSRLTVL.

The chain combines TRBV20-1 with TRBJ2-3; TRBD2 aligns across 9 bases. V lost 0 bases to trimming and J lost 1 base; unmatched junction nucleotides: 8. CDR1 and CDR2 from the germline V gene are DFQATT and SNEGSKA (reference sequence). The CDR3 has 17 amino acids. CDR3 protein: CSARDPEASGGTDTQYF. The CDR3 DNA reads as TGCAGTGCTAGAGATCCCGAGGCTAGCGGGGGCACAGATACGCAGTATTTT.

The chain links TRBV10-1 to TRBJ1-1, with D unresolved. This CDR3 has 13 residues. Trimming removed 2 bases from V and 11 bases from J, with 15 bases in between. Germline V gene lookup returns CDR1 WNHNN and CDR2 SYGVQD (reference sequence). The CDR3 spells CASSEALRAEAFF. The CDR3 DNA reads as TGCGCCAGCAGTGAGGCCCTCAGAGCAGAGGCTTTCTTT.

This clonotype showed up just a few times. The V gene is TRBV4-1, the J gene TRBJ1-3, with no clear D. The V end lost 0 bases, the J end lost 4 bases, and 10 bases lay between the germline ends. This CDR3 region has 15 residues. Germline lookup yields CDR1 MGHRA and CDR2 YSYEKL. This CDR3 reads CASSQESRTGNTIYF. CDR3 DNA sequence: TGCGCCAGCAGCCAAGAGTCCCGAACGGGAAACACCATATATTTT.

This sequence joins TRBV7-7 and TRBJ2-1; TRBD1 matches at 7 bases. The ends lost 5 bases at V and 9 bases at J; junction bases unmatched: 7. The germline V gene has CDR1 SSHAT and CDR2 FNYEAQ (reference sequence). This CDR3 has 13 amino acids. CDR3 protein: CASSVDRVAEQFF. In DNA form, the CDR3 reads TGTGCCAGCAGCGTCGACAGGGTAGCTGAGCAGTTCTTC.

This sequence joins TRBV3-1 and TRBJ2-1; 12 nucleotides align to TRBD2. The CDR3 is 22 amino acids. The germline CDR1 and CDR2 sequences are LGHDT and YNNKEL (reference sequence). Trimming cost V 3 bases and J 0 bases; bases outside gene matches: 18. CDR3 residues: CASSHRTIPGLAGGSSYNEQFF. The CDR3 coding sequence is TGTGCCAGCAGCCATCGTACAATACCGGGACTAGCGGGCGGGAGCTCCTACAATGAGCAGTTCTTC.

The chain couples TRBV20-1 to TRBJ2-6; possible D gene TRBD1, 6 bases. With 5 bases removed from V and 0 bases from J, the gap between germline ends came to 11 bases. In germline, CDR1 is DFQATT, CDR2 SNEGSKA (reference sequence). This CDR3 region has 15 residues. The DNA of the CDR3 is TGCAGTGCTCCCAAGGACAGCTCTGGGGCCAACGTCCTGACTTTC. It translates to CSAPKDSSGANVLTF.

On this clonotype itself: Germline is not matched at one junction end, which may reflect a read error. This chain uses TRBV20-1 with TRBJ2-5; TRBD2 aligns across 10 bases. Germline lookup yields CDR1 DFQATT and CDR2 SNEGSKA (reference sequence). The length of the CDR3 is 15 residues. The CDR3 is CSATASGGAQGTQYF. DNA for the CDR3: TGCAGTGCTACGGCCAGCGGGGGGGCTCAAGGGACCCAGTACTTC.

This clonotype showed up just once. This sequence joins TRBV6-5 and TRBJ2-4; 11 bases match TRBD2. The last part of the DNA fits TRBJ2-7 better; the J call may be wrong. Germline V gives CDR1 MNHEY, CDR2 SVGAGI. The CDR3 length is 14 residues. CDR3 loop: CASSKTSGAYEQYF. The CDR3 DNA sequence: TGTGCCAGCAGTAAGACTAGCGGGGCCTACGAGCAGTACTTC.

This chain links TRBV18 with TRBJ1-4; no clear D. The CDR3 consists of 15 residues. Germline CDR1 and CDR2: KGHSH and LQKENI. V was shortened by 0 bases and J by 3 bases, with 8 bases between the two germline ends. CDR3 in amino acids: CASSPPGQANEKLFF. The CDR3 DNA reads TGTGCCAGCTCACCACCGGGTCAGGCTAATGAAAAACTGTTTTTT.

This clonotype was seen only once. One end of the junction fails to match germline, which may point to a read error. The rearrangement joins TRBV20-1 to TRBJ1-2; 7 nucleotides agree with TRBD1. The CDR3 has 13 amino acids. In germline, CDR1 is DFQATT, CDR2 SNEGSKA (reference sequence). CDR3 loop: CSARGETGPGFTF. The CDR3 bases are TGCAGTGCTAGAGGGGAGACAGGGCCCGGCTTCACCTTC.

The V and J genes are TRBV5-1 and TRBJ2-7, with TRBD2 identical over 8 bases. Germline CDR1 reads SGHRS; CDR2 reads YFSETQ. V dropped 2 bases and J dropped 6; count of bases not matched to a gene: 7. The CDR3 sequence is 14 residues long. CDR3 sequence reads: CASSFGTSTLEQYF. The CDR3 DNA reads TGCGCCAGCAGCTTCGGGACTAGTACTCTCGAGCAGTACTTC.